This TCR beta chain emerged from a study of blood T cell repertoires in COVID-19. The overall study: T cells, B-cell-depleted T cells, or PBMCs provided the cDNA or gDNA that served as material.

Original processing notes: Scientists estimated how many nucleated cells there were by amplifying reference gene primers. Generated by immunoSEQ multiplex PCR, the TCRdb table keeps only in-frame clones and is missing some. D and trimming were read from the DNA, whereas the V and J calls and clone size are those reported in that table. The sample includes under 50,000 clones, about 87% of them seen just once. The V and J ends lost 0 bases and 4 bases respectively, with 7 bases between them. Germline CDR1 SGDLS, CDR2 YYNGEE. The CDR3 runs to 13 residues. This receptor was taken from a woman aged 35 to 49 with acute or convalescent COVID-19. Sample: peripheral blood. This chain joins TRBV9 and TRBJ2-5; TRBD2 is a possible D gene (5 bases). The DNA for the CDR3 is TGTGCCAGCAGCGTAGAAGGAGGAGAGACCCAGTACTTC. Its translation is CASSVEGGETQYF.